The 6 T cell receptor beta chains given below trace back to one sample, sequenced in a study of tissue T cells after allogeneic stem cell transplantation. The protocol was immunoSEQ multiplex PCR, while the TCRdb copy is restricted to in-frame clones and leaves out a portion. The sample contains 20,000 to 25,000 clones, around 70% of which appear only once. Sequenced material: spleen. These receptors were obtained from a female BALB/c mouse in good health. For this mouse line, the MHC haplotype is H2-d.

Of note for this clone: Mouse gene names apply. The CDR3 sequence is CAWSPGQIQNTLYF. The sequenced CDR3 bases are TGTGCCTGGAGCCCGGGACAAATTCAAAACACCTTGTAC. The chain combines TRBV31 with TRBJ2-4, with D possibly being TRBD1 (6 bases). Read sequence stops 1 residue before the CDR3 end, and the germline J gene provides the missing end. Trimming took 3 bases from V and 2 from J, leaving 12 bases between them. CDR1 GKSSPN and CDR2 SITVG come from the germline V gene. The CDR3 runs 14 residues. Combining the CDR3 with reference TRBV31 and TRBJ2-4 gives the whole variable domain AQTIHQWPVAEIKAVGSPLSLGCTIKGKSSPNLYWYWQATGGTLQQLFYSITVGQVESVVQLNLSASRPKDDQFILSTEKLLLSHSGFYLCAWSPGQIQNTLYFGAGTRLSVL.

Note on this clone: The listed genes are named as in mouse. The read ends 1 residue early relative to the CDR3; the germline J gene fills the gap. The chain employs TRBV13-2 and TRBJ1-6; no clear D gene. TRBJ1-6 is flagged as an ORF with uncertain function. Germline V gene sequence: CDR1 NNHNN, CDR2 SYGAGS (reference sequence). V lost 1 base and J 5 bases, leaving 7 bases between the germline ends. The CDR3 extends over 14 amino acids. CDR3 DNA, as far as it was read: TGTGCCAGCGGTGATCGGCAGAATAATTCGCCCCTCTAC. Protein: CASGDRQNNSPLY. The whole CDR3 region reads CASGDRQNNSPLYF.

Note on this clone: Gene names denote mouse genes. The read gets to within 1 residue of the CDR3 end, and the germline J gene fills in the rest. The rearrangement links TRBV13-2 to TRBJ2-4, with D possibly being TRBD1 (5 bases). This CDR3 region has 11 residues. Between the trimmed V and J ends, which lost 3 bases and 10 bases, there was a span of 9 bases. Germline V lookup: CDR1 NNHNN, CDR2 SYGAGS (reference sequence). CDR3 in amino acids: CASGVQGPLYF. The DNA read from the CDR3 is TGTGCCAGCGGTGTCCAGGGCCCCTTGTAC.

About this clone itself: Gene names denote mouse genes. The read terminates 1 residue before the CDR3 end, so the remaining end is supplied by the germline J gene. The gene calls are TRBV19 and TRBJ2-5; 7 nucleotides align to TRBD1. Germline-derived CDR1 and CDR2 are FNHDT and SITEND (reference sequence). Trimming at V came to 4 bases and at J to 5 bases, leaving 1 base not matched to a gene. The CDR3 has 12 residues. CDR3 bases read: TGTGCCAGCAGTTACAGGGGAGACACCCAGTAC. Translated: CASSYRGDTQY. In full, the CDR3 reads CASSYRGDTQYF.

Concerning this clone itself: Gene names and germline match the mouse. The CDR3 extends 1 residue past the end of the read, so its final part is completed from the germline J gene. The chain links TRBV13-2 to TRBJ2-5; 7 nucleotides align to TRBD2. CDR3 length: 14 amino acids. The J segment lost 4 bases and the V segment lost 3 bases, leaving 5 bases of the junction unmatched. CDR1 is NNHNN, CDR2 SYGAGS, per germline (reference sequence). CDR3 DNA (partial): TGTGCCAGCGGTGGAGGGTGGGGGGAAGACACCCAGTAC. This encodes CASGGGWGEDTQY. The entire CDR3 is CASGGGWGEDTQYF.

A word on this clone: Genes and germline are mouse. The CDR3 end lies 1 residue beyond the end of the read and is filled in from the germline J gene. The J gene is TRBJ2-5, the V gene TRBV3; D perhaps matches TRBD2 (7 bases). Trimming removed 1 base from V and 3 bases from J, with 8 bases in between. The CDR3 length is 14 residues. Looked up from germline, CDR1 is SNHLY and CDR2 is FYNGKV (reference sequence). The DNA read from the CDR3 is TGTGCCAGCAGCTTAGGGGGGGCTCAAGACACCCAGTAC. Encoded protein: CASSLGGAQDTQY. The full CDR3 protein is CASSLGGAQDTQYF.